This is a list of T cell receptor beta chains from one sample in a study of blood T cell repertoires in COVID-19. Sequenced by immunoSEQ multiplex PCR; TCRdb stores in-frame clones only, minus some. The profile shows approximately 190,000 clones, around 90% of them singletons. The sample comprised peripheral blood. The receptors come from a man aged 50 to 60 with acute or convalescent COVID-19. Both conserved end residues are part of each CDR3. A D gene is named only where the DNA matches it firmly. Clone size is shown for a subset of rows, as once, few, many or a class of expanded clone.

CASSPREGYTF TGTGCCAGCAGTCCCAGGGAAGGCTACACCTTC TRBJ1-2 . . TRBV7-2
CASSKPSGPLSQPQHF TGTGCCAGCAGCAAACCCTCAGGGCCCCTAAGTCAGCCCCAGCATTTT TRBJ1-5 once . TRBV21-1
CATSRQGSGANVLTF TGTGCCACCAGTCGTCAGGGATCTGGGGCCAACGTCCTGACTTTC TRBJ2-6 once . TRBV19
CASSQPDFSGNTIYF TGTGCCAGCAGCCAGCCAGACTTCTCTGGAAACACCATATATTTT TRBJ1-3 . . TRBV3-1/TRBV3-2
CASSLTVSNQPQHF TGTGCCAGCAGCTTGACAGTTAGCAATCAGCCCCAGCATTTT TRBJ1-5 . . TRBV11-2
CASSLVGVQETQYF TGTGCCAGCAGTTTAGTAGGGGTCCAAGAGACCCAGTACTTC TRBJ2-5 . . TRBV27
CASSFRTSAFYSGANVLTF TGTGCCAGCAGTTTTAGGACTAGCGCCTTTTACTCTGGGGCCAACGTCCTGACTTTC TRBJ2-6 . TRBD2 TRBV28
CASSLSRQAGETQYF TGTGCCAGCAGTTTATCGAGGCAGGCGGGAGAGACCCAGTACTTC TRBJ2-5 . . TRBV27
CASRGQGRTEAFF TGTGCCAGCAGGGGACAGGGGCGGACTGAAGCTTTCTTT TRBJ1-1 . TRBD1 TRBV2
CAISAGGNYGYTF TGTGCCATCAGTGCGGGGGGGAACTATGGCTACACCTTC TRBJ1-2 . . TRBV10-3
CASSQARVVGSEAFF TGCGCCAGCAGCCAAGCGAGGGTTGTTGGATCTGAAGCTTTCTTT TRBJ1-1 . . TRBV4-1
CASSDWLAGPYNEQFF TGTGCCAGCAGTGATTGGCTAGCGGGGCCGTACAATGAGCAGTTCTTC TRBJ2-1 . TRBD2 TRBV6-1
CASSSGLAGFSYEQYF TGTGCCAGCAGCTCGGGCCTAGCGGGCTTCTCCTACGAGCAGTACTTC TRBJ2-7 . TRBD2 TRBV7-9
CASSESPGGPDTQYF TGTGCCAGCAGCGAATCCCCTGGAGGCCCAGATACGCAGTATTTT TRBJ2-3 once . TRBV9
CASSKGGTGNTIYF TGCGCCAGCAGCAAAGGCGGAACGGGAAACACCATATATTTT TRBJ1-3 . . TRBV4-3
CASSDGAGSNQPQHF TGTGCCAGCAGTGACGGGGCAGGTTCCAATCAGCCCCAGCATTTT TRBJ1-5 . . TRBV6-4
CASSLVGTNEKLFF TGTGCCAGCAGTTTAGTGGGCACTAATGAAAAACTGTTTTTT TRBJ1-4 . . TRBV28
CASIKEGVYGYTF TGTGCCAGCATAAAGGAGGGCGTCTATGGCTACACCTTC TRBJ1-2 . . TRBV27
CASSPTGYQPQHF TGTGCCAGCAGCCCAACAGGGTATCAGCCCCAGCATTTT TRBJ1-5 . . TRBV6-5
CASSLSGANVLTF TGTGCCAGCAGCCTTTCTGGGGCCAACGTCCTGACTTTC TRBJ2-6 . . TRBV6-5
CASSSPPGQGTIRTRETQYF TGTGCCAGCAGTTCCCCGCCCGGGCAGGGGACCATAAGAACAAGAGAGACCCAGTACTTC TRBJ2-5 . . TRBV28
CASSQVDHRVSSYNEQFF TGCGCCAGCAGCCAAGTGGACCACAGGGTAAGCTCCTACAATGAGCAGTTCTTC TRBJ2-1 . . TRBV4-1
CASSAQGLYGYTF TGTGCCAGCAGCGCCCAGGGGCTCTATGGCTACACCTTC TRBJ1-2 . . TRBV6-5
CASTDLAGAHEQYF TGTGCCAGCACCGATTTAGCGGGAGCTCACGAGCAGTACTTC TRBJ2-7 . TRBD2 TRBV6-5
CASIVGFSYNSPLHF TGTGCCAGCATCGTGGGCTTCTCCTATAATTCACCCCTCCACTTT TRBJ1-6 . . TRBV6-6
CASSATTTGELFF TGTGCCAGTAGTGCGACAACCACCGGGGAGCTGTTTTTT TRBJ2-2 . . TRBV19
CASSQQGGTEAFF TGTGCCAGCAGCCAGCAGGGAGGGACTGAAGCTTTCTTT TRBJ1-1 . . TRBV12-3/TRBV12-4
CASSLQTSGPTYEQYF TGTGCCAGCAGTTTACAAACTAGCGGTCCTACCTACGAGCAGTACTTC TRBJ2-7 . TRBD2 TRBV27
CASSFESPGPEAFF TGTGCCAGCAGCTTCGAGTCCCCTGGTCCTGAAGCTTTCTTT TRBJ1-1 . . TRBV13
CASRQGIYGYTF TGTGCCAGCCGACAGGGGATCTATGGCTACACCTTC TRBJ1-2 . TRBD1 TRBV9
CASRLTSGSHEQYF TGTGCCAGCAGGCTCACTAGCGGGAGCCACGAGCAGTACTTC TRBJ2-7 . TRBD2 TRBV11-1
CASSQDRDRGFEKLFF TGTGCCAGCAGCCAAGATCGGGACAGGGGTTTCGAAAAACTGTTTTTT TRBJ1-4 . TRBD1 TRBV4-2
CASSLQGIAYEQYF TGTGCCAGCAGCTTACAGGGGATTGCCTACGAGCAGTACTTC TRBJ2-7 . . TRBV7-6
CASSLPGNYGYTF TGTGCCAGCAGCTTACCAGGGAACTATGGCTACACCTTC TRBJ1-2 once . TRBV7-9
CSASGLALSSEQYF TGCAGCGCTTCGGGACTAGCGCTGTCCTCCGAGCAGTACTTC TRBJ2-7 . TRBD2 TRBV29-1
CASSPGQGYEQYF TGTGCCAGCAGTCCGGGACAGGGTTACGAGCAGTACTTC TRBJ2-7 . TRBD1 TRBV28
CASSLVRSSYNEQFF TGTGCCAGCAGCTTGGTTCGGAGCTCCTACAATGAGCAGTTCTTC TRBJ2-1 once . TRBV11-2
CASSSRVMDGYTF TGTGCCAGCAGCTCGAGGGTAATGGATGGCTACACCTTC TRBJ1-2 . . TRBV7-9
CASSDSNPLLAGSGTDTQYF TGCGCCAGCAGTGATTCCAACCCTCTACTAGCGGGGAGCGGCACAGATACGCAGTATTTT TRBJ2-3 . TRBD2 TRBV10-1
CASSLAPGDYGYTF TGTGCCAGCAGCTTAGCCCCGGGGGACTATGGCTACACCTTC TRBJ1-2 . . TRBV7-2
CASGRIPGGLFF TGTGCCAGCGGCCGAATCCCCGGGGGGCTGTTTTTT TRBJ2-2 . . TRBV2
CASSFMGLIGGYTF TGTGCCAGCAGCTTTATGGGACTGATTGGAGGCTACACCTTC TRBJ1-2 . . TRBV7-9
CAWNPGTGGSPLHF TGTGCCTGGAACCCTGGGACGGGAGGTTCACCCCTCCACTTT TRBJ1-6 . . TRBV30
CASSSISLDREDNSPLHF TGTGCCAGCAGCTCCATTAGTCTGGACAGGGAGGATAATTCACCCCTCCACTTT TRBJ1-6 . TRBD1 TRBV7-9
CAISETGGHQPQHF TGTGCCATCAGTGAGACAGGGGGTCACCAGCCCCAGCATTTT TRBJ1-5 once TRBD1 TRBV10-3
CASRWDTANTGELFF TGTGCCAGCAGATGGGACACAGCGAACACCGGGGAGCTGTTTTTT TRBJ2-2 few . TRBV2
CASRWDRRETQYF TGTGCCAGCAGATGGGACAGGCGAGAGACCCAGTACTTC TRBJ2-5 . TRBD1 TRBV28
CAISADTADQPQHF TGTGCCATCAGTGCAGACACGGCAGATCAGCCCCAGCATTTT TRBJ1-5 . . TRBV10-3
CASSPGTGGLVGETQYF TGTGCCAGCAGCCCGGGGACAGGGGGTTTGGTGGGCGAGACCCAGTACTTC TRBJ2-5 . TRBD1 TRBV11-2
CASSVLGQDYEQYF TGTGCCAGCAGCGTCTTGGGACAGGACTACGAGCAGTACTTC TRBJ2-7 . TRBD1 TRBV5-6
CASSQQTGNTEAFF TGTGCCAGCAGTCAACAGACAGGGAACACTGAAGCTTTCTTT TRBJ1-1 . . TRBV7-9
CTSSQAVGQGNTGELFF . TRBJ2-2 once . TRBV1
CASSPDMSGANVLTF TGTGCCAGCAGCCCGGACATGTCTGGGGCCAACGTCCTGACTTTC TRBJ2-6 once . TRBV3-1/TRBV3-2